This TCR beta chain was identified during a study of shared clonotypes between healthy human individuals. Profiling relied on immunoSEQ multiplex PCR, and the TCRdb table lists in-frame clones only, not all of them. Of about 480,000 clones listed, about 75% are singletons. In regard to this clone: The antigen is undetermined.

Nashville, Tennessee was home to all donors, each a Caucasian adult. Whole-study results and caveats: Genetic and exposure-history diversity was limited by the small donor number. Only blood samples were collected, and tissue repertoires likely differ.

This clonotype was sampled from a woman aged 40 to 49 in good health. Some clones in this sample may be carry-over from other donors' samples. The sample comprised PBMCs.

The CDR3 bases are TGTGCCAGCAGCACCAGGACTAGCGGGAGAATGACCCTTGGCACAGATACGCAGTATTTT. This encodes CASSTRTSGRMTLGTDTQYF. The chain employs TRBV7-3 and TRBJ2-3; 13 bases map to TRBD2. V lost 5 bases to trimming and J lost 1 base; unmatched junction nucleotides: 15. The CDR3 is made up of 20 amino acids. The germline V gene encodes CDR1 SGHTA and CDR2 FQGTGA.